These T cell receptor beta chains were read from a single sample in a study of blood T cell repertoires in COVID-19. This table comes from immunoSEQ multiplex PCR, and its TCRdb copy is limited to in-frame clones, with some not included. The repertoire has roughly 79,000 clones, around 80% of them found once; the top ten carry about 5%. Input material: peripheral blood. Source of these receptors: a man aged 60-69 years with active or convalescent COVID-19. Each CDR3 is given with its conserved first and last residue. D genes are given only for firm matches. The size field is filled for only some rows; it gives once, few, many or a size class.

V gene	clone size	J gene	D gene	CDR3 protein	CDR3 DNA
TRBV19	.	TRBJ2-1	TRBD2	CASRITSGGANEQFF	TGTGCCAGTAGGATCACTAGCGGGGGGGCCAATGAGCAGTTCTTC
TRBV27	.	TRBJ1-1	.	CASSLRGSLVTEAFF	TGTGCCAGCAGTTTACGGGGATCCCTGGTCACTGAAGCTTTCTTT
TRBV27	once	TRBJ1-1	.	CASSLARGEAFF	TGTGCCAGCAGTTTGGCCAGGGGAGAAGCTTTCTTT
TRBV5-1	.	TRBJ2-1	.	CASSLGQTPGEQFF	TGCGCCAGCAGCTTGGGACAGACCCCTGGTGAGCAGTTCTTC
TRBV6-2/TRBV6-3	few	TRBJ1-2	.	CASSYSGRGANYGYTF	TGTGCCAGCAGTTACTCGGGCAGGGGAGCTAACTATGGCTACACCTTC
TRBV24-1	.	TRBJ2-3	.	CATSAVATDTQYF	TGTGCCACCAGTGCGGTAGCCACAGATACGCAGTATTTT
TRBV24-1	medium-sized	TRBJ1-4	TRBD1	CATSDDRGREKLFF	TGTGCCACCAGTGATGACAGGGGGCGTGAAAAACTGTTTTTT
TRBV6-2/TRBV6-3	.	TRBJ2-2	TRBD1	CASSYSSGTVNTGELFF	TGTGCCAGCAGTTATTCCTCCGGGACAGTGAACACCGGGGAGCTGTTTTTT
TRBV7-9	.	TRBJ1-1	TRBD1	CASSRTGEAFF	TGTGCCAGCAGCCGGACAGGTGAAGCTTTCTTT
TRBV6-6	.	TRBJ2-5	.	CASSYNRGIIGETQYF	TGTGCCAGCAGTTACAACAGAGGGATCATAGGAGAGACCCAGTACTTC
TRBV25-1	.	TRBJ1-5	TRBD1	CASRGQFNQPQHF	TGTGCCAGCAGGGGACAGTTCAATCAGCCCCAGCATTTT
TRBV7-2	.	TRBJ2-7	.	CASSESGTFSYEQYF	TGTGCCAGCAGCGAATCCGGGACTTTCTCCTACGAGCAGTACTTC
TRBV27	.	TRBJ1-1	TRBD1	CASSFTLITPGQGVAEAFF	TGTGCCAGCAGTTTTACTTTAATAACCCCGGGACAGGGGGTCGCTGAAGCTTTCTTT
TRBV18	.	TRBJ2-2	.	CASSPLMKLGELFF	TGTGCCAGCTCACCCCTGATGAAACTCGGGGAGCTGTTTTTT
TRBV9	few	TRBJ1-6	TRBD1	CASSVVGGESPLHF	TGTGCCAGCAGCGTAGTAGGGGGCGAATCACCCCTCCACTTT
TRBV11-2	.	TRBJ2-5	.	CASSLGVLPQETQYF	TGTGCCAGCAGCTTAGGCGTGCTCCCCCAAGAGACCCAGTACTTC
TRBV10-1	once	TRBJ1-2	.	CARGQVDNYGYTF	TGCGCCAGGGGACAAGTCGATAACTATGGCTACACCTTC
TRBV6-2/TRBV6-3	.	TRBJ1-5	TRBD1	CASSYPAGTGLNQPQHF	TGTGCCAGCAGTTACCCGGCGGGGACAGGCCTCAATCAGCCCCAGCATTTT
TRBV10-3	.	TRBJ1-6	.	CAISDRTAINSPLHF	TGTGCCATCAGTGACCGGACAGCTATAAATTCACCCCTCCACTTT
TRBV7-2	.	TRBJ2-1	TRBD2	CASRVLTSGGNNEQFF	TGTGCCAGCAGAGTTCTAACTAGCGGGGGGAACAATGAGCAGTTCTTC
TRBV5-4	.	TRBJ1-3	.	CASSLGQSTGNTIYF	TGTGCCAGCAGCTTGGGACAGTCTACTGGAAACACCATATATTTT
TRBV5-6	.	TRBJ1-3	.	CASSWPHSGNTIYF	TGTGCCAGCAGCTGGCCGCACTCTGGAAACACCATATATTTT
TRBV2	.	TRBJ1-1	TRBD1	CASLTGGGEAFF	TGTGCCAGCCTAACAGGGGGCGGGGAAGCTTTCTTT
TRBV9	few	TRBJ2-3	TRBD2	CASSTATSRGDTQYF	TGTGCCAGCAGCACCGCGACTAGCCGCGGAGATACGCAGTATTTT
TRBV2	.	TRBJ2-1	.	CASRAYNEQFF	TGTGCCTCCCGGGCCTACAATGAGCAGTTCTTC
TRBV4-2	.	TRBJ2-1	TRBD2	CASSQDRSAGGGNEQFF	TGTGCCAGCAGCCAAGATAGATCAGCGGGGGGTGGGAATGAGCAGTTCTTC
TRBV18	.	TRBJ2-3	.	CASSPLSSTDTQYF	TGTGCCAGCTCACCACTATCTAGCACAGATACGCAGTATTTT
TRBV19	.	TRBJ1-4	.	CARSRQSNFEKLFF	TGTGCCAGGAGCCGACAGAGTAATTTTGAAAAACTGTTTTTT
TRBV9	.	TRBJ1-3	.	CASSVELAGNTIYF	TGTGCCAGCAGCGTAGAGTTGGCAGGAAACACCATATATTTT
TRBV4-2	.	TRBJ1-1	TRBD1	CASSQGGQGASEAFF	TGTGCCAGCAGCCAGGGGGGACAGGGGGCGAGTGAAGCTTTCTTT
TRBV5-1	.	TRBJ2-7	.	CASSYLVGSSYEQYF	TGCGCCAGCAGCTACCTGGTGGGGAGCTCCTACGAGCAGTACTTC
TRBV7-6	.	TRBJ2-1	.	CASSLVQGSYNEQFF	TGTGCCAGCAGCTTAGTGCAGGGCAGCTACAATGAGCAGTTCTTC
TRBV12-3/TRBV12-4	.	TRBJ1-2	.	CASSLHGQSLHTF	TGTGCCAGCAGTTTACATGGCCAGTCTCTCCACACCTTC
TRBV12-3/TRBV12-4	once	TRBJ1-3	.	CASRPPGNTIYF	TGTGCCAGCAGGCCTCCAGGGAACACCATATATTTT
TRBV2	.	TRBJ1-1	.	CASSEIPRGAREAFF	TGTGCCAGCAGTGAAATCCCCCGGGGGGCAAGGGAAGCTTTCTTT
TRBV28	.	TRBJ2-1	.	CATKAGPAVYNEQFF	TGTGCCACCAAGGCGGGGCCTGCCGTATACAATGAGCAGTTCTTC
TRBV7-9	.	TRBJ2-7	TRBD2	CASSLGPGLTYEQYF	TGTGCCAGCAGCTTAGGACCGGGACTAACCTACGAGCAGTACTTC
TRBV2	.	TRBJ1-6	.	CASRPDRVSNSPLHF	TGTGCCAGCAGGCCCGACAGAGTTTCAAATTCACCCCTCCACTTT
TRBV7-2	.	TRBJ2-3	.	CASSLGGPTTDTQYF	TGTGCCAGCAGCTTAGGTGGGCCCACCACAGATACGCAGTATTTT
TRBV27	.	TRBJ1-6	.	CASNPGGGGSPLHF	TGTGCCAGCAACCCCGGTGGGGGCGGTTCACCCCTCCACTTT
TRBV3-1/TRBV3-2	.	TRBJ1-1	.	CASSPRGNTEAFF	TGTGCCAGCAGTCCCAGGGGCAACACTGAAGCTTTCTTT
TRBV18	.	TRBJ2-7	.	CASISSGTNEQYF	TGTGCCAGCATATCTTCGGGGACAAACGAGCAGTACTTC
TRBV7-2	.	TRBJ1-4	TRBD1	CASRGQPNEKLFF	TGTGCCAGCAGGGGACAGCCTAATGAAAAACTGTTTTTT
TRBV7-9	.	TRBJ1-4	TRBD1	CASSSTPQGVTNEKLFF	TGTGCCAGCAGCTCCACCCCCCAGGGGGTGACTAATGAAAAACTGTTTTTT
TRBV10-3	.	TRBJ1-2	TRBD1	CAISQPIGTDDGYTF	TGTGCCATCAGTCAGCCCATTGGGACAGACGATGGCTACACCTTC
TRBV5-5	.	TRBJ1-5	.	CASSSLGGQGQPQHF	TGTGCCAGCAGCTCCCTGGGAGGTCAAGGTCAGCCCCAGCATTTT
TRBV6-5	.	TRBJ2-7	.	CASSYSQVLYEQYF	TGTGCCAGCAGTTACTCACAGGTACTCTACGAGCAGTACTTC
TRBV21-1	.	TRBJ1-1	.	CASSNLGQAGIPEAFF	TGTGCCAGCAGCAATTTAGGACAGGCCGGCATCCCTGAAGCTTTCTTT
TRBV9	.	TRBJ2-3	TRBD2	CASSVTSGGSTDTQYF	TGTGCCAGCAGCGTCACTAGCGGGGGGAGCACAGATACGCAGTATTTT
TRBV5-1	.	TRBJ1-1	.	CASSLAGGIGTEAFF	TGCGCCAGCAGCTTGGCCGGGGGAATAGGGACTGAAGCTTTCTTT
TRBV10-3	.	TRBJ1-2	TRBD1	CAISESRQGGLSGYTF	TGTGCCATCAGTGAGTCGAGACAGGGAGGTCTTAGTGGCTACACCTTC
TRBV5-8	.	TRBJ2-5	.	CASSSGVWETQYF	TGTGCCAGCAGCTCGGGGGTGTGGGAGACCCAGTACTTC
TRBV29-1	.	TRBJ1-2	.	CSVSPEGHGYTF	TGCAGCGTTTCTCCCGAGGGTCATGGCTACACCTTC
TRBV6-5	once	TRBJ1-3	TRBD1	CASSYSGQGTGNTIYF	TGTGCCAGCAGTTATTCGGGACAGGGAACCGGAAACACCATATATTTT
TRBV3-1/TRBV3-2	.	TRBJ2-7	.	CASSQDTAYEQYF	TGTGCCAGCAGCCAGGACACAGCCTACGAGCAGTACTTC